This T cell receptor beta chain appears in the sequencing data of a study of blood T cell repertoires in COVID-19. Study details: The United States, Italy and Spain supplied acute and convalescent COVID-19 samples. T cells, B-cell-depleted T cells, or PBMCs provided the cDNA or gDNA that served as material.

The ends lost 2 bases at V and 2 bases at J; junction bases unmatched: 7. CDR1 and CDR2 (germline): SGHTA, FQGTGA. The CDR3 extends over 16 amino acids. Libraries were prepared by immunoSEQ multiplex PCR; TCRdb keeps only in-frame clonotypes and omits some of them. The table has tens of thousands of clones, under 85% seen once. The rearrangement uses TRBV7-3 and TRBJ2-3; 7 bases are shared with TRBD2. Sequenced material: peripheral blood. This receptor was identified in a woman aged 55 to 70 with acute or convalescent COVID-19. CDR3 in amino acids: CASSLGAGLNTDTQYF. In DNA, the CDR3 is TGTGCCAGCAGCTTAGGGGCGGGACTAAACACAGATACGCAGTATTTT.